This entry lists 12 T cell receptor beta chains sequenced from one sample in a study of cytomegalovirus exposure and HLA in healthy donors. Sequencing used immunoSEQ multiplex PCR; TCRdb keeps in-frame clones, though not all of them. The sample lists more than 55,000 clones, 80% to 90% seen once, with roughly 1.2% in the top ten. Sample: PBMCs. These receptors were taken from a woman aged 18-29 years in good health and CMV-seronegative.

This chain links TRBV7-9 with TRBJ1-1, with TRBD1 as a possible D gene (5 bases). This CDR3 spans 15 amino acids. The V gene's germline CDR1 is SEHNR and CDR2 FQNEAQ (reference sequence). Trimming cost V 1 base and J 1 base, with 10 bases left between them. For the CDR3, the DNA is TGTGCCAGCAGCTTAGTAGGACACTCGAACACTGAAGCTTTCTTT. Protein sequence: CASSLVGHSNTEAFF.

This clone has a handful of counts. This chain links TRBV27 with TRBJ2-7; TRBD1 matches at 10 bases. CDR1 and CDR2 from the germline V gene are MNHEY and SMNVEV (reference sequence). V was pared by 8 bases and J by 6 bases, with 10 bases of the junction left unmatched. The CDR3 is made up of 14 amino acids. The CDR3: CASSPGQGIFEQYF. In DNA form, the CDR3 reads TGTGCCAGCTCCCCGGGACAGGGGATCTTCGAGCAGTACTTC.

The genes are TRBV9 and TRBJ2-5; TRBD1 agrees at 8 bases. The CDR3 spans 15 residues. The junction had 8 bases not matched to a gene; V was cut back by 4 bases and J by 3 bases. Germline values: CDR1 SGDLS, CDR2 YYNGEE. CDR3 nucleotide sequence: TGTGCCAGCAGCCCCAGGACAGGGTATGAAGAGACCCAGTACTTC. Translating it yields CASSPRTGYEETQYF.

This chain connects TRBV7-2 to TRBJ2-2; no firm D call. Trimming pared 8 bases from V and 2 bases from J, leaving 9 bases between. The CDR3 is 13 residues long. Germline V lookup: CDR1 SGHTA, CDR2 FQGNSA. The CDR3 here is CASQTPNTGELFF. The CDR3 DNA follows: TGTGCCAGCCAGACTCCTAACACCGGGGAGCTGTTTTTT.

The chain recombines TRBV7-8 with TRBJ1-5; D may be TRBD1 (5 bases). This CDR3 is built from 16 residues. The V gene's germline CDR1 is SGHVS and CDR2 FQNEAQ. V shed 0 bases and J shed 2 bases, with 11 bases lying between them. The CDR3 is CASSLAPRGGNQPQHF. The CDR3 region has the DNA TGTGCCAGCAGCTTAGCGCCAAGGGGTGGCAATCAGCCCCAGCATTTT.

This clone was counted once. This chain uses TRBV6-5 with TRBJ2-7, with D perhaps TRBD1 (5 bases). The ends were cut back, 2 bases at V and 7 bases at J, with 15 bases in the middle. This CDR3 has 14 amino acids. Germline values: CDR1 MNHEY, CDR2 SVGAGI. DNA for the CDR3: TGTGCCAGCAGTTACGAAGGGGCGCAAAGGGAGCAGTACTTC. Amino acid sequence: CASSYEGAQREQYF.

The rearrangement uses TRBV6-5 and TRBJ2-5, with TRBD1 matching over 8 bases. V trimming: 7 bases; J trimming: 1 base; junction bases outside the gene matches: 8. Per germline, CDR1 MNHEY and CDR2 SVGAGI. CDR3 size: 15 residues. This chain's CDR3 is CASNPGGWGQETQYF. The CDR3 region has the DNA TGTGCCAGCAATCCAGGGGGCTGGGGCCAAGAGACCCAGTACTTC.

This clone has a handful of counts. The rearrangement uses TRBV5-1 and TRBJ2-2, with 10 bases matching TRBD2. This CDR3 spans 17 amino acids. The V gene's germline CDR1 is SGHRS and CDR2 YFSETQ. The trim removed 3 bases at V and 7 bases at J, leaving 12 bases unmatched. CDR3 sequence reads: CASSYPSGRAKGGELFF. The CDR3 DNA reads as TGCGCCAGCAGCTACCCAAGCGGGAGGGCCAAAGGCGGGGAGCTGTTTTTT.

The rearrangement links TRBV6-4 to TRBJ2-5, with TRBD1 identical over 9 bases. Looked up from germline, CDR1 is MRHNA and CDR2 is SNTAGT. V trimming: 3 bases; J trimming: 5 bases; junction bases outside the gene matches: 10. This CDR3 comprises 16 residues. CDR3 bases: TGTGCCAGCAGTGAATCGGATACAGGGGGCTTGGAGACCCAGTACTTC. Residues: CASSESDTGGLETQYF.

The chain couples TRBV7-6 to TRBJ2-3; 11 bases agree with TRBD1. Germline assignment: CDR1 SGHVS and CDR2 FNYEAQ. J lost 2 bases, V lost 5 bases, and 6 bases had no gene match. The CDR3 consists of 16 residues. CDR3 in amino acids: CASSPGTGGYTDTQYF. The CDR3 DNA is TGTGCCAGCAGCCCAGGGACAGGGGGTTACACAGATACGCAGTATTTT.

The chain links TRBV5-1 to TRBJ1-5, with a weak D call TRBD1 (6 bases). The CDR3 runs to 16 residues. In germline, CDR1 is SGHRS, CDR2 YFSETQ. V dropped 4 bases and J dropped 0 bases, with 14 bases sitting between them. The CDR3 reads CASSLDGGDSNQPQHF. The CDR3 nucleotides read TGCGCCAGCAGCCTCGATGGGGGCGATAGCAATCAGCCCCAGCATTTT.

This chain links TRBV5-1 with TRBJ2-7; no firm D call. The CDR3 sequence is 14 residues long. CDR1 is SGHRS and CDR2 is YFSETQ in the germline V gene. Between the trimmed V and J ends, which lost 4 bases and 0 bases, there was a span of 11 bases. CDR3 region: CASSPSSPSYEQYF. For the CDR3, the DNA is TGCGCCAGCAGCCCTAGTTCCCCCTCCTACGAGCAGTACTTC.